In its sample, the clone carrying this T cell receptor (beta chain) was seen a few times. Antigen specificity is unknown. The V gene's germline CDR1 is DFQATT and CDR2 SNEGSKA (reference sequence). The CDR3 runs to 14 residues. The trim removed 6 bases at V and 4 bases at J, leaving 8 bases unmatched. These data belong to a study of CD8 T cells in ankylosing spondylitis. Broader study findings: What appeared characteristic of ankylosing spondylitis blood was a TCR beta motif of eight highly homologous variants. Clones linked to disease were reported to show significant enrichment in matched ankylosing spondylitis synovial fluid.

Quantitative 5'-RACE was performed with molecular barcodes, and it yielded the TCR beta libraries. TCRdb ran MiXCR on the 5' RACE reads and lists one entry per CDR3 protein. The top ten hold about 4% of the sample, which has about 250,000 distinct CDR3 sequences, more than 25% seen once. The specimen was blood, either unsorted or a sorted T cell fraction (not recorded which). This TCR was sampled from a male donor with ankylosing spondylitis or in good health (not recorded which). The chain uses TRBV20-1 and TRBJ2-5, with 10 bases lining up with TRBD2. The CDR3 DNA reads TGCAGTGCACGTATAGCGGGGGGAGTAGAGACCCAGTACTTC. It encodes CSARIAGGVETQYF.